In its sample, the clone carrying this TCR beta chain was seen a few times. V lost 3 bases, J lost 10 bases, and 16 bases lay in between. The germline gives CDR1 GTSNPN, CDR2 SVGIG (reference sequence). This CDR3 is built from 14 residues. Participant reports of clinical history set cohort assignment. The data were obtained in a study of blood T cell repertoires in COVID-19. Study overall: The cDNA or gDNA used as material had been derived from T cells, B-cell-depleted T cells, or PBMCs.

Assay: immunoSEQ multiplex PCR; the TCRdb copy retains only in-frame clones and omits some. The sample includes under 250,000 clones, approximately 80% of them seen just once. The chain uses TRBV30 and TRBJ1-6; D might be TRBD1 (6 bases). The sample consisted of PBMCs or T cells enriched from blood (not recorded which). The receptor comes from a man aged 30 to 45 with acute COVID-19. The CDR3 loop is CAWRTGGPRSPLHF. DNA for the CDR3: TGTGCCTGGAGGACAGGAGGCCCCAGGTCACCCCTCCACTTT.